This T cell receptor (beta chain) was recovered during a study of shared clonotypes between healthy human individuals. Findings of the study overall: The study's rarefaction showed incomplete sorted-subset sequencing despite large depth. An effect of sequencing depth on clonotype sharing among donors was expected.

Remarks on this clone: Its antigen remains unknown.

Assay execution took place at the deep level. Sequencing was performed with immunoSEQ multiplex PCR; in TCRdb, only in-frame clones are kept and a portion is missing. The top ten hold 0.37% of the sample, which has roughly 2.2 million clones, 85% to 95% seen once. This TCR was sampled from a man between 18 and 29 years old in good health. Some clones in this sample may be carry-over from other donors' samples. Input material: naive CD4+ T cells from PBMCs. Subset indicated: CD45RA+ positively selected.

Here the CDR3 reads CASSFQSRVAETQYF. For the CDR3, the DNA is TGTGCCAGCAGCTTCCAGTCGAGAGTTGCGGAGACCCAGTACTTC. This chain uses TRBV7-2 with TRBJ2-5; D not certain. Per the germline V gene, CDR1 is SGHTA and CDR2 is FQGNSA. Trimming stripped 3 bases from V and 5 bases from J, with 16 bases between. CDR3 size: 15 residues.